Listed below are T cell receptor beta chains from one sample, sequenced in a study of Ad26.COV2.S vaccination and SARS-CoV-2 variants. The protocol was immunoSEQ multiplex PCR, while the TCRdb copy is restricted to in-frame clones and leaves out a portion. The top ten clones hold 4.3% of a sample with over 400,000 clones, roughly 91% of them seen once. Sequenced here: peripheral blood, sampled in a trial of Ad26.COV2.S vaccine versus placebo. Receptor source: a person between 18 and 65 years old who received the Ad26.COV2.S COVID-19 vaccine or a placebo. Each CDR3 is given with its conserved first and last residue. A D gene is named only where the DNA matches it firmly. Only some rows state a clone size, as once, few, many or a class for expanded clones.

CDR3 protein: CASRYRTGGYTF
CDR3 DNA: TGTGCCAGCAGATACCGGACAGGCGGCTACACCTTC
J gene: TRBJ1-2
D gene: TRBD1
V gene: TRBV5-6
clone size: -

CDR3 protein: CASRGGQFYGYTF
CDR3 DNA: TGTGCCAGCAGGGGGGGACAGTTCTATGGCTACACCTTC
J gene: TRBJ1-2
D gene: TRBD1
V gene: TRBV3-1/TRBV3-2
clone size: -

CDR3 protein: CATSRDLGDTGELFF
CDR3 DNA: TGTGCCACCAGCAGAGATCTGGGGGACACCGGGGAGCTGTTTTTT
J gene: TRBJ2-2
D gene: -
V gene: TRBV15
clone size: -

CDR3 protein: CASSRRTAVTGANVLTF
CDR3 DNA: TGTGCCAGCAGTCGACGGACGGCCGTTACTGGGGCCAACGTCCTGACTTTC
J gene: TRBJ2-6
D gene: -
V gene: TRBV5-6
clone size: -

CDR3 protein: CASRGQGISQETQYF
CDR3 DNA: TGTGCCAGCAGGGGACAGGGAATCTCCCAAGAGACCCAGTACTTC
J gene: TRBJ2-5
D gene: TRBD1
V gene: TRBV28
clone size: -

CDR3 protein: CASSRTGTRSAEQYF
CDR3 DNA: TGTGCCAGTAGTCGCACCGGGACTAGGTCTGCCGAGCAGTACTTC
J gene: TRBJ2-7
D gene: TRBD2
V gene: TRBV19
clone size: -

CDR3 protein: CASSLTATNEKLFF
CDR3 DNA: TGCGCCAGCAGCCTGACAGCAACTAATGAAAAACTGTTTTTT
J gene: TRBJ1-4
D gene: -
V gene: TRBV5-1
clone size: once

CDR3 protein: CASSPEARGEQYF
CDR3 DNA: TGTGCCAGCTCACCAGAGGCCCGAGGCGAGCAGTACTTC
J gene: TRBJ2-7
D gene: -
V gene: TRBV18
clone size: -

CDR3 protein: CASGPSADNEQFF
CDR3 DNA: TGTGCCAGCGGCCCTAGCGCCGACAATGAGCAGTTCTTC
J gene: TRBJ2-1
D gene: -
V gene: TRBV27
clone size: -

CDR3 protein: CAISESTGAEQYF
CDR3 DNA: TGTGCCATCAGTGAGTCGACGGGAGCCGAGCAGTACTTC
J gene: TRBJ2-7
D gene: -
V gene: TRBV10-3
clone size: -

CDR3 protein: CASSLTPGSGANVLTF
CDR3 DNA: TGTGCCAGCAGTCTGACCCCTGGCTCTGGGGCCAACGTCCTGACTTTC
J gene: TRBJ2-6
D gene: -
V gene: TRBV28
clone size: -

CDR3 protein: CASSLGPPGQRNSPLHF
CDR3 DNA: TGTGCCAGCAGCTTAGGCCCTCCGGGACAGCGCAATTCACCCCTCCACTTT
J gene: TRBJ1-6
D gene: TRBD1
V gene: TRBV7-2
clone size: -

CDR3 protein: CSASRDRDEKLFF
CDR3 DNA: TGCAGCGCGTCCCGGGACAGAGATGAAAAACTGTTTTTT
J gene: TRBJ1-4
D gene: TRBD1
V gene: TRBV29-1
clone size: -

CDR3 protein: CASSPSGRSYEQYF
CDR3 DNA: TGTGCCAGCAGCCCTAGCGGGAGATCCTACGAGCAGTACTTC
J gene: TRBJ2-7
D gene: TRBD2
V gene: TRBV11-2
clone size: once

CDR3 protein: CASSYPRGGVGETQYF
CDR3 DNA: TGTGCCAGCAGTTACCCCCGCGGGGGGGTAGGAGAGACCCAGTACTTC
J gene: TRBJ2-5
D gene: TRBD2
V gene: TRBV6-2/TRBV6-3
clone size: -

CDR3 protein: CASSVAIANFSYEQYF
CDR3 DNA: TGTGCCAGCAGCGTAGCTATTGCAAATTTTTCCTACGAGCAGTACTTC
J gene: TRBJ2-7
D gene: -
V gene: TRBV9
clone size: -

CDR3 protein: CASSLAGGITYEQYF
CDR3 DNA: TGTGCCAGCAGCTTGGCAGGGGGCATTACCTACGAGCAGTACTTC
J gene: TRBJ2-7
D gene: TRBD1
V gene: TRBV5-6
clone size: -

CDR3 protein: CASSYLDRGNSPLHF
CDR3 DNA: TGTGCCAGCAGTTATCTGGACAGGGGTAATTCACCCCTCCACTTT
J gene: TRBJ1-6
D gene: TRBD1
V gene: TRBV6-2/TRBV6-3
clone size: -

CDR3 protein: CASSLQGPSYEQYF
CDR3 DNA: TGTGCCAGCAGCTTACAGGGCCCCTCCTACGAGCAGTACTTC
J gene: TRBJ2-7
D gene: -
V gene: TRBV11-3
clone size: -

CDR3 protein: CAISEGTSHSYEQYF
CDR3 DNA: TGTGCCATCAGTGAGGGGACATCCCACTCCTACGAGCAGTACTTC
J gene: TRBJ2-7
D gene: -
V gene: TRBV10-3
clone size: -

CDR3 protein: CASSYSLAGGQDEQFF
CDR3 DNA: TGTGCCAGCAGTTACTCGCTAGCGGGAGGACAGGATGAGCAGTTCTTC
J gene: TRBJ2-1
D gene: TRBD2
V gene: TRBV6-6
clone size: -

CDR3 protein: CASSEARTPGANVLTF
CDR3 DNA: TGTGCCAGCAGTGAAGCGCGAACCCCTGGGGCCAACGTCCTGACTTTC
J gene: TRBJ2-6
D gene: -
V gene: TRBV2
clone size: -

CDR3 protein: CASSLEGRAYGYTF
CDR3 DNA: TGCGCCAGCAGCTTGGAAGGCAGGGCCTATGGCTACACCTTC
J gene: TRBJ1-2
D gene: -
V gene: TRBV5-1
clone size: few

CDR3 protein: CATTSGTPNEKLFF
CDR3 DNA: TGTGCCACTACTTCCGGGACACCCAATGAAAAACTGTTTTTT
J gene: TRBJ1-4
D gene: -
V gene: TRBV28
clone size: -

CDR3 protein: CASSFRDREGQPQHF
CDR3 DNA: TGTGCCAGTAGTTTCCGGGACAGGGAGGGACAGCCCCAGCATTTT
J gene: TRBJ1-5
D gene: TRBD1
V gene: TRBV19
clone size: -

CDR3 protein: CASSLGGRAVDTQYF
CDR3 DNA: TGTGCCAGCAGTTTAGGCGGGAGGGCCGTAGATACGCAGTATTTT
J gene: TRBJ2-3
D gene: TRBD2
V gene: TRBV27
clone size: once

CDR3 protein: CASSVAGGGTEAFF
CDR3 DNA: TGTGCCAGCAGCGTAGCTGGGGGCGGCACTGAAGCTTTCTTT
J gene: TRBJ1-1
D gene: -
V gene: TRBV9
clone size: few

CDR3 protein: CASSYYPVAEEKLFF
CDR3 DNA: TGTGCCAGCAGTTACTATCCGGTGGCCGAAGAAAAACTGTTTTTT
J gene: TRBJ1-4
D gene: -
V gene: TRBV6-2/TRBV6-3
clone size: -

CDR3 protein: CASSSQGPLNEQFF
CDR3 DNA: TGTGCCAGCAGCTCCCAGGGACCCCTCAATGAGCAGTTCTTC
J gene: TRBJ2-1
D gene: -
V gene: TRBV9
clone size: -

CDR3 protein: CASSQDGGKRTEAFF
CDR3 DNA: TGTGCCAGCAGCCAAGATGGGGGCAAGCGCACTGAAGCTTTCTTT
J gene: TRBJ1-1
D gene: -
V gene: TRBV14
clone size: -

CDR3 protein: CASSEIRPWGDTEAFF
CDR3 DNA: TGTGCCAGCAGTGAAATACGGCCTTGGGGCGACACTGAAGCTTTCTTT
J gene: TRBJ1-1
D gene: -
V gene: TRBV6-1
clone size: -

CDR3 protein: CASSFGRAGINSPLHF
CDR3 DNA: TGTGCCAGCAGCTTCGGTCGGGCAGGAATAAATTCACCCCTCCACTTT
J gene: TRBJ1-6
D gene: -
V gene: TRBV5-4
clone size: -

CDR3 protein: CASSQDLGGGEQYF
CDR3 DNA: TGTGCCAGCAGCCAGGACCTAGGGGGGGGCGAGCAGTACTTC
J gene: TRBJ2-7
D gene: -
V gene: TRBV6-2/TRBV6-3
clone size: -

CDR3 protein: CASSFGTSAYEQYF
CDR3 DNA: TGCGCCAGCAGCTTCGGGACTAGCGCTTACGAGCAGTACTTC
J gene: TRBJ2-7
D gene: TRBD2
V gene: TRBV5-1
clone size: -

CDR3 protein: CASRRGGTYEQYF
CDR3 DNA: TGTGCCAGCAGGAGGGGAGGGACCTACGAGCAGTACTTC
J gene: TRBJ2-7
D gene: TRBD2
V gene: TRBV28
clone size: -

CDR3 protein: CATSRGGNQPQHF
CDR3 DNA: TGTGCCACCAGCAGAGGGGGCAATCAGCCCCAGCATTTT
J gene: TRBJ1-5
D gene: -
V gene: TRBV15
clone size: -

CDR3 protein: CASSLVAALLRGYTF
CDR3 DNA: TGTGCCAGCAGCTTAGTAGCAGCCTTATTGAGGGGCTACACCTTC
J gene: TRBJ1-2
D gene: -
V gene: TRBV5-6
clone size: -

CDR3 protein: CAQGRERTDTQYF
CDR3 DNA: TGTGCCCAGGGGCGGGAGAGGACAGATACGCAGTATTTT
J gene: TRBJ2-3
D gene: -
V gene: TRBV5-4
clone size: -

CDR3 protein: CASSLFSENEQFF
CDR3 DNA: TGTGCCAGCAGTTTATTTTCCGAAAATGAGCAGTTCTTC
J gene: TRBJ2-1
D gene: -
V gene: TRBV28
clone size: -

CDR3 protein: CASTGGVRETQYF
CDR3 DNA: TGTGCCAGCACAGGAGGGGTGAGAGAGACCCAGTACTTC
J gene: TRBJ2-5
D gene: -
V gene: TRBV7-9
clone size: -

CDR3 protein: CASSIQADSGNTIYF
CDR3 DNA: TGTGCCAGCAGCATACAGGCGGACTCTGGAAACACCATATATTTT
J gene: TRBJ1-3
D gene: -
V gene: TRBV3-1/TRBV3-2
clone size: once

CDR3 protein: CASSFSQAYEQYF
CDR3 DNA: TGTGCCAGCAGCTTTTCTCAGGCGTACGAGCAGTACTTC
J gene: TRBJ2-7
D gene: -
V gene: TRBV5-5
clone size: -

CDR3 protein: CATSDFPGYTDTQYF
CDR3 DNA: TGTGCCACCAGTGATTTCCCAGGGTACACAGATACGCAGTATTTT
J gene: TRBJ2-3
D gene: -
V gene: TRBV24-1
clone size: -

CDR3 protein: CSVAEGTANQPQHF
CDR3 DNA: TGCAGCGTGGCAGAAGGGACGGCGAATCAGCCCCAGCATTTT
J gene: TRBJ1-5
D gene: -
V gene: TRBV29-1
clone size: -

CDR3 protein: CSTTNRGYEQYF
CDR3 DNA: TGCAGCACCACGAACAGGGGCTACGAGCAGTACTTC
J gene: TRBJ2-7
D gene: TRBD1
V gene: TRBV29-1
clone size: once

CDR3 protein: CASSLGGRAYEQYF
CDR3 DNA: TGTGCCAGCAGCTTAGGCGGGAGGGCTTACGAGCAGTACTTC
J gene: TRBJ2-7
D gene: TRBD2
V gene: TRBV13
clone size: -

CDR3 protein: CASSQLSGEDYNEQFF
CDR3 DNA: TGTGCCAGCAGCCAACTCTCGGGAGAGGACTACAATGAGCAGTTCTTC
J gene: TRBJ2-1
D gene: -
V gene: TRBV13
clone size: -

CDR3 protein: CASSEDYSTYEQYF
CDR3 DNA: TGTGCCAGCAGCGAGGATTACTCCACCTACGAGCAGTACTTC
J gene: TRBJ2-7
D gene: -
V gene: TRBV2
clone size: -

CDR3 protein: CASSQEGWGFMDTQYF
CDR3 DNA: TGTGCCAGCAGCCAAGAAGGGTGGGGGTTTATGGATACGCAGTATTTT
J gene: TRBJ2-3
D gene: -
V gene: TRBV14
clone size: -

CDR3 protein: CASSYFGTGGYEQYF
CDR3 DNA: TGTGCCAGCAGTTACTTTGGGACAGGGGGATACGAGCAGTACTTC
J gene: TRBJ2-7
D gene: TRBD1
V gene: TRBV6-5
clone size: once